Detailed here is one T cell receptor beta chain. This record belongs to a study of blood T cell repertoires in COVID-19. The germline gives CDR1 MDHEN, CDR2 SYDVKM. Trimming cost V 6 bases and J 2 bases; bases outside gene matches: 10. The CDR3 has 18 amino acids. Clones were read by immunoSEQ multiplex PCR, and TCRdb kept only the in-frame ones, dropping some. The sample holds approximately 220,000 clones, 80% to 90% seen once. The sequenced sample was PBMCs or T cells enriched from blood (not recorded which). This TCR derives from a woman aged 18-29 years in a cohort exposed to, infected with or recovered from COVID-19 (not recorded which). This chain links TRBV28 with TRBJ1-6, with TRBD1 matching 10 bases. CDR3 protein: CASSLGGQGIAYNSPLHF. The CDR3 nucleotides read TGTGCCAGCAGCCTTGGGGGACAGGGGATAGCCTATAATTCACCCCTCCACTTT.